This T cell receptor (beta chain) was recorded in a study of shared clonotypes between healthy human individuals (dated by TCRdb to the early 2020s). Context from the whole study: A few men and a couple of women, aged 18 to 49 years, made up the cohort. Different laboratories and diverse techniques were used to prepare libraries and sequence TCR repertoires, to increase sequencing depth and limit assay-specific biases. Per donor, three plates each were used for CD4 naive and CD4 memory, two for CD8 naive, and one for CD8 memory. To estimate repertoire size and how much clonotypes are shared between individuals, the study performed deep sequencing of blood TCR repertoires from roughly five healthy adults. Per donor, leukapheresis produced somewhere between about 0.94 and 9 billion PBMCs. Here is what the overall study found, with its caveats: Pairwise subsampling indicated that sequencing depth was expected to affect the degree of clonotype sharing among donors. Incomplete sequencing was indicated by rarefaction of sorted-subset datasets, despite the large sequencing depth. The small number of donors limited the genetic and exposure-history diversity represented. When a handful of donors were compared, the shared fraction of clonotypes was 5% to 6.5% for naive CD4, around 3.6% for naive CD8, more than 2% for memory CD4, and roughly 0.43% for memory CD8. Larger estimated clonotype richness was generally found for naive subsets than for memory subsets. Sampling was restricted to blood, and TCR repertoires in tissue are likely to differ from TCR repertoires in blood. Clonotypes shared by all four sorted-subset donors showed higher generation probabilities than non-shared clonotypes.

With regard to this clone: What this receptor recognizes is not known. Base qualities are not at hand, and no much larger clone is one base apart.

Using the deep immunoSEQ assay, TCR CDR3 regions were amplified from genomic DNA by multiplex PCR. Genomic DNA extracted from each cell subset was distributed evenly over all wells of several immunoSEQ 96-well plates, and each plate served as one replicate. For sorted subsets, 200 to 250 ng of genomic DNA, equivalent to 25,000 to 35,000 T cell genomes, went into each replicate PCR. Purified libraries were measured with a Qubit 3.0 fluorometer, size-checked on a Bioanalyzer 2100, and measured again with the KAPA Library Quantification kit. Every immunoSEQ 96-well plate was sequenced on a dedicated single-read 150-cycle Illumina NextSeq 550 flow cell. Per the source publication's procedure: Because the immunoSEQ output held only junctional sequences and lacked quality scores, the filtering could not match the filtering applied to full-length reads. To assign V/J genes and CDR3, sequences were annotated against IMGT germline references using PyIR, a Python wrapper for IgBLAST v1.9. Reads were filtered out if the reads had weak V/J assignments (E-value above 1e-6), no CDR3, stop codons, out-of-frame junctions, or ambiguous translated residues. V3J clonotypes were defined as sequences sharing an identical inferred V gene, J gene, and CDR3 amino acid sequence. Percentage overlap between repertoires was calculated by dividing the number of shared unique clonotypes by the size of the smaller repertoire. Repertoire richness was assessed with RTK rarefaction, the Chao1 estimator, and Recon v2.1 estimates of unobserved clonotypes. Generation probabilities were computed with OLGA for all TCRbeta clonotypes obtained by the gDNA method from four donors. TCRdb re-hosts the immuneACCESS table, in-frame sequences only. Its copies lack some clones; in the studies checked, an unresolved V gene accounts for under half of them, and the cause for the rest is not known. That table gives V, J and clone size, and the DNA gave D and trimming. The sample has about 2 million clones on record, roughly 94% of them singletons. The leading ten clones occupy 0.13% of the sample.

Donors were healthy HIV-negative adults with no recently reported acute infections or vaccinations. All donors were Caucasian adults living in Nashville, Tennessee, USA. CD4+ T cells were enriched through magnetic negative selection, after which naive cells were positively selected on CD45RA and the remaining negative fraction served as the memory subset. After blood collection by leukapheresis, PBMCs were isolated using Ficoll-Histopaque density gradient centrifugation and then cryopreserved in the vapor phase of liquid nitrogen. Analytical flow cytometry was used to check the purity and quantity of every magnetically sorted T cell population. Genomic DNA was isolated from every sorted fraction and measured by UV absorbance on a Nanodrop 2000c. The TCR comes from a man aged 18 to 30 in good health. What was sequenced was naive CD4+ T cells sorted from blood. Per the publication, the cell subset or site label means: CD45RA+ positively selected.

CDR3 loop: CSVVVRGMTDTQYF. The sequence in DNA is TGCAGCGTTGTTGTCAGGGGGATGACAGATACGCAGTATTTT. The receptor chain draws on TRBV29-1 and TRBJ2-3; 7 junctional bases match TRBD1. Via the germline V gene, CDR1 is SQVTM and CDR2 ANQGSEA. CDR3 length: 14 amino acids, cysteine to phenylalanine. Of all the DNA, just the CDR3 is kept, 42 bases in frame from base 1. V is pruned by 4 bases and J by 3 bases, leaving 7 bases of the junction without a gene match.